This TCR beta chain was captured in a study of shared clonotypes between healthy human individuals. In regard to this clone: Its antigen is undetermined.

General study results and limits: The four-donor shared clonotypes exceeded non-shared clonotypes in generation probability, with non-shared ones scoring lower. Only blood underwent sampling, and tissue repertoires likely differ. Around 5% of naive CD4 clonotypes were common to several donors.

Naive CD8 cells comprised CD45RO-negative, CCR7-positively selected cells, excluding terminally differentiated effector memory CD45RA+ cells. Germline loops: CDR1 LNHNV, CDR2 YYDKDF (reference sequence). The length of the CDR3 is 16 residues. The V segment lost 0 bases and the J segment 2 bases; nucleotides outside the gene matches: 4. Running of the assay took place at deep level. The protocol was immunoSEQ multiplex PCR, while the TCRdb copy is restricted to in-frame clones and leaves out a portion. The profile shows more than 2 million clones, about 95% of them singletons. Sequenced sample: naive CD8+ T cells sorted from blood. The receptor comes from a man younger than 30 in good health. The gene calls are TRBV15 and TRBJ2-7, with 10 bases aligning to TRBD1. CDR3 DNA sequence: TGTGCCACCAGCAGAGATAGACAGGGGGCAACCTACGAGCAGTACTTC. Translation: CATSRDRQGATYEQYF.